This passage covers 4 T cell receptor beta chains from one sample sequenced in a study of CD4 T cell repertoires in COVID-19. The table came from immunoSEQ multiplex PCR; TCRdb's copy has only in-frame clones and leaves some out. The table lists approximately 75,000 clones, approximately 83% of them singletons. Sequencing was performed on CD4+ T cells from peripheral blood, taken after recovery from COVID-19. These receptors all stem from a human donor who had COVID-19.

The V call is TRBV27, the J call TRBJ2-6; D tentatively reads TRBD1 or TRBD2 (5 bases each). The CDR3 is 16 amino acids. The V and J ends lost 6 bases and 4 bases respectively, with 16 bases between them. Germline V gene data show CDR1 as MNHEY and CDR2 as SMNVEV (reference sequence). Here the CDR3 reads CASSPGRPTGANVLTF. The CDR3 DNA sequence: TGTGCCAGCAGCCCGGGACGCCCGACAGGGGCCAACGTCCTGACTTTC.

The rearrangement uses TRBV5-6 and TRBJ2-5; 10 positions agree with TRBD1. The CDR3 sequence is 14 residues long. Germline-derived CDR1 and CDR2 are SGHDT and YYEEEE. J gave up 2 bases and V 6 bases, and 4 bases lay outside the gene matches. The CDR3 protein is CASNGTGAQETQYF. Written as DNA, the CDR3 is TGTGCCAGCAACGGGACAGGGGCTCAAGAGACCCAGTACTTC.

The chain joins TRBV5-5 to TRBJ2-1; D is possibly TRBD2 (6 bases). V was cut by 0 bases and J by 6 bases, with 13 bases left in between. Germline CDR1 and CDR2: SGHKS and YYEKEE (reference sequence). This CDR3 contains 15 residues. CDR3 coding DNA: TGTGCCAGCAGCTTGGCGGAGGGACCGCGCAATGAGCAGTTCTTC. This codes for CASSLAEGPRNEQFF.

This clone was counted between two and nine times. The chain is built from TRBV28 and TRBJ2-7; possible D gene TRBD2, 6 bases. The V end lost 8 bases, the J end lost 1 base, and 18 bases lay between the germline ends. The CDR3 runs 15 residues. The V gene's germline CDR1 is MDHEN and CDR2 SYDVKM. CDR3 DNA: TGTGCCAGCCGTCTTGGCGCGGGGAATTCCTACGAGCAGTACTTC. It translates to CASRLGAGNSYEQYF.